The rows below give T cell receptor beta chains drawn from one sample of a study of blood T cell repertoires in COVID-19. The assay was immunoSEQ multiplex PCR, and TCRdb's table has in-frame clones only and misses some. Among about half a million clones, roughly 87% were seen once, and the ten largest hold 0.7% to 1%. Material for sequencing was peripheral blood. These receptors were taken from a man between 18 and 29 years old with COVID-19, enrolled during active disease. CDR3s include the opening cysteine and the closing phenylalanine or tryptophan. The D gene is left open where the match is weak.

TRBV7-9	-	TRBJ2-3	CASSPKVGGDTQYF	TGTGCCAGCAGCCCAAAAGTAGGCGGGGATACGCAGTATTTT
TRBV12-3/TRBV12-4	-	TRBJ2-3	CASSSSTDTQYF	TGTGCCAGCAGTTCGAGCACAGATACGCAGTATTTT
TRBV5-1	-	TRBJ2-7	CASSQGHSYEQYF	TGCGCCAGCAGTCAGGGGCATTCCTACGAGCAGTACTTC
TRBV5-1	-	TRBJ1-1	CASSLDWGVTEAFF	TGCGCCAGCAGCTTGGATTGGGGAGTCACTGAAGCTTTCTTT
TRBV7-6	-	TRBJ2-7	CASSSGIMGLEQYF	TGTGCCAGCAGCTCCGGGATCATGGGCCTCGAGCAGTACTTC
TRBV3-1/TRBV3-2	TRBD1	TRBJ1-2	CASSLRQGTNGYTF	TGTGCCAGCAGCCTTAGACAGGGAACTAATGGCTACACCTTC
TRBV7-9	-	TRBJ2-2	CASSFFGHPTGELFF	TGTGCCAGCAGCTTCTTTGGACACCCCACCGGGGAGCTGTTTTTT
TRBV7-2	-	TRBJ1-1	CASSLQRNSNTEAFF	TGTGCCAGCAGCTTACAGAGAAATAGCAACACTGAAGCTTTCTTT
TRBV7-2	TRBD1	TRBJ1-5	CASSSGTGGQPQHF	TGTGCCAGCAGCTCCGGGACAGGGGGTCAGCCCCAGCATTTT
TRBV7-8	-	TRBJ2-7	CASSAQSGSSYEQYF	TGTGCCAGCAGCGCACAGAGCGGAAGCTCCTACGAGCAGTACTTC
TRBV29-1	-	TRBJ2-5	CSVVQGRLETQYF	TGCAGCGTTGTACAGGGAAGGCTGGAGACCCAGTACTTC